This entry lists 23 T cell receptor beta chains sequenced from one sample in a study of blood T cell repertoires in COVID-19. The repertoire was sequenced with immunoSEQ multiplex PCR; TCRdb's copy has only in-frame clones and lacks some. The table has a few hundred thousand clones, nearly 90% seen once. The sample taken for sequencing was peripheral blood. The receptors derive from a woman in her twenties or thirties with COVID-19, enrolled during active disease.

The J gene is TRBJ1-2, the V gene TRBV10-3; tentatively, D is TRBD1 (5 bases). The CDR3 loop spans 14 amino acids. Germline CDR1 is ENHRY and CDR2 is SYGVKD. V gave up 0 bases and J gave up 2 bases, with 7 bases separating them. Written as DNA, the CDR3 is TGTGCCATCAGTGAGTCGACAGAGAACTATGGCTACACCTTC. Residues: CAISESTENYGYTF.

Only one count was recorded for this clone. The J gene is TRBJ1-1, the V gene TRBV25-1; tentative D call: TRBD1 (6 bases). The germline V and J ends were trimmed by 5 bases and 6 bases, with 13 bases remaining between them. The CDR3 is 13 residues long. In germline, CDR1 is MGHDK, CDR2 SYGVNS. DNA for the CDR3: TGTGCCAGCAGTACGACAGGTACGTCTGAAGCTTTCTTT. It yields the protein CASSTTGTSEAFF.

The V gene is TRBV14, the J gene TRBJ1-2; no definite D call. The CDR3 runs 12 residues. Trimming took off 1 base at V and 5 bases at J, with 5 bases between the two ends. Per germline, CDR1 SGHDN and CDR2 FVKESK. The chain's CDR3 is CASSQGRYGYTF. In DNA form, the CDR3 reads TGTGCCAGCAGCCAAGGCCGGTATGGCTACACCTTC.

The rearrangement joins TRBV28 to TRBJ2-1; possible D gene TRBD1, 6 bases. Germline V gene data show CDR1 as MDHEN and CDR2 as SYDVKM. V was cut by 7 bases and J by 6 bases, with 19 bases left in between. The length of the CDR3 is 15 residues. CDR3 bases: TGTGCCAGCACCCCGGGAACAGGGATCTCCAATGAGCAGTTCTTC. Protein: CASTPGTGISNEQFF.

The chain combines TRBV7-9 with TRBJ2-1; 8 positions agree with TRBD2. The germline gives CDR1 SEHNR, CDR2 FQNEAQ (reference sequence). V shed 5 bases, J shed 6 bases, and the junction held 15 bases outside the gene matches. The CDR3 is 17 residues long. CDR3 coding DNA: TGTGCCAGCAGCACCCCGGGGGAGCGGGGGTTCCCCAATGAGCAGTTCTTC. Protein sequence: CASSTPGERGFPNEQFF.

V usage is TRBV2 and J usage is TRBJ1-5; the match to TRBD1 covers 10 bases. The CDR3 is made up of 16 amino acids. Trimming at V came to 4 bases and at J to 0 bases, leaving 3 bases not matched to a gene. Looked up from germline, CDR1 is SNHLY and CDR2 is FYNNEI. The CDR3 protein is CASSGTGGNSNQPQHF. CDR3 in DNA: TGTGCCAGCAGTGGGACAGGGGGGAATAGCAATCAGCCCCAGCATTTT.

The V gene is TRBV12-1, the J gene TRBJ1-2. TRBV12-1 is reported as a pseudogene. The CDR3 extends over 13 amino acids. The CDR3 spells CAPAGICDYGYTF. The CDR3, as DNA: TGTGCCCCAGCCGGGATTTGTGACTATGGCTACACCTTC.

The V gene is TRBV24-1, the J gene TRBJ2-2; D perhaps matches TRBD1 (6 bases). V shed 5 bases and J shed 3 bases, with 21 bases lying between them. CDR3 length: 18 residues. The V gene's germline CDR1 is KGHDR and CDR2 SFDVKD. CDR3 protein: CATSGTYRAPLDTGELFF. CDR3 DNA sequence: TGTGCCACCAGTGGCACCTACAGGGCCCCCTTGGACACCGGGGAGCTGTTTTTT.

The chain uses TRBV5-4 and TRBJ2-5; maybe TRBD2 (7 bases). From germline, CDR1 is SGHNT and CDR2 YYREEE (reference sequence). This CDR3 is built from 17 residues. V lost 4 bases and J lost 7, with 26 bases in between. CDR3 sequence (DNA): TGTGCCAGCAGCCGGGCCGGAAGCGGGGACCCCAGGGGGACCCAGTACTTC. It codes for CASSRAGSGDPRGTQYF.

V is TRBV4-2 and J is TRBJ2-3, with TRBD2 matching 10 bases. V shed 1 base, J shed 4 bases, and the junction held 14 bases outside the gene matches. The germline gives CDR1 LGHNA, CDR2 YNFKEQ. The CDR3 is 19 residues long. CDR3 bases: TGTGCCAGCAGCCAAGTCTCCAGCGGGGGGGCCTTTGTCTCAGATACGCAGTATTTT. It is translated as CASSQVSSGGAFVSDTQYF.

The chain recombines TRBV7-7 with TRBJ1-2, with D possibly matching TRBD1 (6 bases). V lost 5 bases and J lost 2, with 12 bases in between. The germline V gene encodes CDR1 SSHAT and CDR2 FNYEAQ (reference sequence). The CDR3 has 14 residues. The chain's CDR3 is CASSRGHWNYGYTF. In DNA, the CDR3 is TGTGCCAGCAGCAGGGGACACTGGAACTATGGCTACACCTTC.

This chain links TRBV4-1 with TRBJ1-1; TRBD1 aligns across 9 bases. This CDR3 is 16 amino acids long. Trimming cost V 3 bases and J 4 bases; bases outside gene matches: 9. Germline V gene data show CDR1 as MGHRA and CDR2 as YSYEKL. CDR3 sequence: CASSQALLQGATEAFF. The CDR3 coding sequence is TGCGCCAGCAGCCAGGCCCTACTACAGGGGGCCACTGAAGCTTTCTTT.

The CDR3 region is CASSLALVASTEAFF. CDR3 nucleotide sequence: TGTGCCAGCAGCTTAGCGCTCGTAGCGAGCACTGAAGCTTTCTTT. The chain is built from TRBV7-2 and TRBJ1-1; no clear D gene. V lost 0 bases and J lost 4, with 12 bases in between. CDR1 and CDR2 (germline): SGHTA, FQGNSA. This CDR3 contains 15 residues.

The CDR3 loop is CASSLTEEDTQYF. CDR3 nucleotide sequence: TGTGCCAGCAGCCTGACGGAGGAAGATACGCAGTATTTT. The chain links TRBV4-2 to TRBJ2-3, with D possibly matching TRBD2 (5 bases). The CDR3 length is 13 residues. Trimming shortened V by 4 bases and J by 5 bases, and 10 bases separated the two germline ends. Per germline, CDR1 LGHNA and CDR2 YNFKEQ.

This clone appeared once. The chain employs TRBV5-4 and TRBJ2-5; D possibly corresponds to TRBD2 (5 bases). The V and J ends lost 0 bases and 1 base respectively, with 19 bases between them. The CDR3 has 18 amino acids. Germline lookup yields CDR1 SGHNT and CDR2 YYREEE (reference sequence). The CDR3 region is CASSLGRSSSWTQETQYF. DNA for the CDR3: TGTGCCAGCAGCTTGGGGAGGAGTAGTAGCTGGACCCAAGAGACCCAGTACTTC.

The chain carries TRBV27 and TRBJ1-5; 8 nucleotides match TRBD1. V lost 10 bases and J lost 0; bases outside the gene matches: 14. Germline CDR1 MNHEY, CDR2 SMNVEV (reference sequence). The CDR3 runs to 17 residues. The CDR3 region is CANPRGTGCYSNQPQHF. The CDR3, as DNA: TGTGCCAACCCGAGGGGGACAGGCTGCTATAGCAATCAGCCCCAGCATTTT.

The chain couples TRBV28 to TRBJ1-6, with D possibly being TRBD1 (5 bases). V gave up 8 bases and J gave up 7 bases, with 15 bases separating them. From germline, CDR1 is MDHEN and CDR2 SYDVKM. The CDR3 loop spans 14 amino acids. The CDR3 sequence: CASCRAGFNSPLHF. The CDR3 nucleotides are TGTGCCAGCTGTAGGGCAGGGTTCAATTCACCCCTCCACTTT.

This clone was counted a single time. The genes are TRBV13 and TRBJ2-5; D unresolved. Germline V lookup: CDR1 PRHDT, CDR2 FYEKMQ (reference sequence). V lost 10 bases to trimming and J lost 0 bases, with 12 bases between them. The CDR3 is 13 residues long. CDR3 amino acids: CATSLENQETQYF. CDR3 coding DNA: TGTGCCACGTCTCTAGAGAACCAAGAGACCCAGTACTTC.

The chain recombines TRBV5-6 with TRBJ2-2, with 7 bases fitting TRBD2. CDR3 length: 16 residues. V was clipped by 4 bases and J by 3 bases; unmatched bases: 9. In germline, CDR1 is SGHDT, CDR2 YYEEEE. CDR3 in amino acids: CASSPRTRGDTGELFF. In nucleotides, the CDR3 is TGTGCCAGCAGCCCACGGACTAGGGGAGACACCGGGGAGCTGTTTTTT.

The V call is TRBV4-2, the J call TRBJ1-1; D gene uncertain. The V and J ends lost 4 bases and 3 bases respectively, with 15 bases between them. The CDR3 totals 15 residues. Germline assignment: CDR1 LGHNA and CDR2 YNFKEQ. In DNA, the CDR3 is TGTGCCAGCAGCCCCCTACCGATAACGGACACTGAAGCTTTCTTT. Its translation: CASSPLPITDTEAFF.

This clone has just a few counts. V usage is TRBV27 and J usage is TRBJ1-5; D remains unclear. The V gene lost 7 bases and the J gene lost 1 base, with 11 bases spanning the gap. The germline V gene has CDR1 MNHEY and CDR2 SMNVEV (reference sequence). The CDR3 is made up of 14 amino acids. CDR3 region: CASTPGGSNQPQHF. CDR3 nucleotide sequence: TGTGCCAGCACCCCCGGAGGGAGCAATCAGCCCCAGCATTTT.

The chain links TRBV19 to TRBJ2-7; 8 bases fit TRBD2. V was clipped by 1 base and J by 5 bases; unmatched bases: 4. Looked up from germline, CDR1 is LNHDA and CDR2 is SQIVND (reference sequence). The CDR3 spans 14 residues. CDR3 region: CASSIAGLADEQYF. CDR3 bases: TGTGCCAGTAGTATAGCCGGACTAGCAGACGAGCAGTACTTC.

This clone was found a few times. The chain recombines TRBV2 with TRBJ2-3; 9 bases line up with TRBD1. CDR1 is SNHLY, CDR2 FYNNEI, per germline. The CDR3 is 16 residues long. V lost 7 bases to trimming and J lost 7 bases; unmatched junction nucleotides: 15. This CDR3 is CASTGGRGQGFNTQYF. The CDR3 DNA reads TGTGCCAGCACAGGTGGAAGGGGACAGGGCTTTAATACGCAGTATTTT.